The T cell receptor (beta chain) under discussion was sequenced for a study of T cell repertoires in cytomegalovirus infection. Study summary: A matching HLA type, together with CMV infection, was signaled by public TCR beta signatures. Notes on the study in general: Identification of carriers of CMV plus the relevant HLA was achieved through cumulative public TCR beta family frequency. HLA-C-restricted, CMV-specific TCR beta clonotypes were dominant ex vivo.

TCRdb reprocessed the reads with MiXCR, giving one entry per CDR3 protein. The table lists roughly 920,000 distinct CDR3 sequences, approximately 33% of them singletons, with 13% in the top ten. The CDR3 is made up of 15 amino acids. Trimming removed 8 bases from V and 1 base from J, with 15 bases in between. In this sample, this clonotype turned up a few times. The antigen is undetermined. The chain combines TRBV12-3 or TRBV12-4 with TRBJ2-4; possibly TRBD1 for D (6 bases). Specimen: cultured CD8+ T cells from PBMCs, collected from culture after CMV antigen stimulation. The receptor's source is a human donor in good health (CMV status not recorded). Some clones in this sample may be carry-over from other donors' samples. The CDR3 sequence is CASGSQGKAKNIQYF. The CDR3 DNA follows: TGTGCCAGCGGGTCTCAGGGGAAGGCCAAAAACATTCAGTACTTC.